This T cell receptor (beta chain) comes out of a study of blood T cell repertoires in COVID-19. Assay used: immunoSEQ multiplex PCR; TCRdb lists only in-frame clones, some missing. The sample consists of some 380,000 clones, around 87% of them appearing once. What was sequenced was peripheral blood. The TCR comes from a man younger than 35 with active or convalescent COVID-19.

The CDR3: CASRGQPGQEKLFF. Written as DNA, the CDR3 is TGTGCCAGCAGAGGACAACCCGGGCAAGAAAAACTGTTTTTT. The rearrangement links TRBV25-1 to TRBJ1-4, with D perhaps matching TRBD1 (5 bases). Germline V lookup: CDR1 MGHDK, CDR2 SYGVNS. This CDR3 has 14 amino acids. V lost 6 bases and J lost 8, with 16 bases in between. The complete variable domain, with remaining parts taken from reference TRBV25-1 and TRBJ1-4, reads EADIYQTPRYLVIGTGKKITLECSQTMGHDKMYWYQQDPGMELHLIHYSYGVNSTEKGDLSSESTVSRIRTEHFPLTLESARPSHTSQYLCASRGQPGQEKLFFGSGTQLSVL.